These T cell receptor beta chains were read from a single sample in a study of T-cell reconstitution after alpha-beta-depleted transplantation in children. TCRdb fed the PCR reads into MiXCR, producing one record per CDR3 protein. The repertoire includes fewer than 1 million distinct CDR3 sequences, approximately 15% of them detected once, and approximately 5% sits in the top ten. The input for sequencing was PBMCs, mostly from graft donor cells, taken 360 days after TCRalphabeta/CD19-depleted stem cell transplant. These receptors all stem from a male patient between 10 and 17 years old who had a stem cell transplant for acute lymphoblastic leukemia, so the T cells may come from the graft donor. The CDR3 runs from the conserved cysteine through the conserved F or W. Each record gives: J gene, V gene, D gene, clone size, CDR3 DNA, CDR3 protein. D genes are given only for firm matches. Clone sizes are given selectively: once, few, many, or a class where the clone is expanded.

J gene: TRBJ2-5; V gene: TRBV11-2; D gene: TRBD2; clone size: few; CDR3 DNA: TGTGCCAGCAGCTTAGAAGGCGGGAGCGGGACCCAGTACTTC; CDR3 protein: CASSLEGGSGTQYF
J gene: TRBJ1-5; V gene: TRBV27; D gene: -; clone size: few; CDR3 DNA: TGTGCCAGCAGACCCCAGAGGGGACTCGGACAGCCCCAGCATTTT; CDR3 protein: CASRPQRGLGQPQHF
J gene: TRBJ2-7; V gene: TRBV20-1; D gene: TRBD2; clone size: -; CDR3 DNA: TGCAGTGCTAGATTACTAGCGGAAAAACTTTACGAGCAGTACTTC; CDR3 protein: CSARLLAEKLYEQYF
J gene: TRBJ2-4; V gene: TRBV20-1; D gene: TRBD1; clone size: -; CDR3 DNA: TGCAGTGCTAGAGATGGGCGGGACAGGAGCTCATCCTCATCCAAAAACATTCAGTACTTC; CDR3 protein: CSARDGRDRSSSSSKNIQYF
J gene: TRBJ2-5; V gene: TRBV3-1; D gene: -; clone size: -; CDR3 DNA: TGTGCCAGCAGCCAAGATGGTGGGGACACCTCACAAGAGACCCAGTACTTC; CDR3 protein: CASSQDGGDTSQETQYF
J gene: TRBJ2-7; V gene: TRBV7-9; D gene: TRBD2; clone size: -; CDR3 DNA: TGTGCCTCCGGCGGGCTAGCGGGAGGGGACGAGCAGTACTTC; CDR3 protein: CASGGLAGGDEQYF
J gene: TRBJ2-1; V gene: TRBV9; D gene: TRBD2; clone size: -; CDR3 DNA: TGTGCCAGCAGCGTAGTGGGGCGGGAGGACGGTGAGCAGTTCTTC; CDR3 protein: CASSVVGREDGEQFF
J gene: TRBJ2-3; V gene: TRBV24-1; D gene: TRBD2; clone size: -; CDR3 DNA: TGTGCCACCAGTGATTCTTCGACTAGCGGGGTAGATACGCAGTATTTT; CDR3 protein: CATSDSSTSGVDTQYF
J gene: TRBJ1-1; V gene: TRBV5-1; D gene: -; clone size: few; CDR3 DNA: TGCGCCAGCAGCTTACTAACAAAGAACACTGAAGCTTTCTTT; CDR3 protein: CASSLLTKNTEAFF
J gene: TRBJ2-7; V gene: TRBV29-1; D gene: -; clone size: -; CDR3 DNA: TGCAGCGCCGGGGCCCCTCACGGCGAGCAGTACTTC; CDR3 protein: CSAGAPHGEQYF
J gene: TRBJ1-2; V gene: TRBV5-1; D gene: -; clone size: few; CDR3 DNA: TGCGCCAGCAGCTTCCCAGACCCGGGGGCGGTGAATGGCTACACCTTC; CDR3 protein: CASSFPDPGAVNGYTF
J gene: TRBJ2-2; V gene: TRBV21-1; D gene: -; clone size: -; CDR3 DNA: TGTGCCAGCAGCTCGGGACTAGCGGGAGAAGACCGGTTACCCACCGGGGAGCTGTTCTTT; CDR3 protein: CASSSGLAGEDRLPTGELFF
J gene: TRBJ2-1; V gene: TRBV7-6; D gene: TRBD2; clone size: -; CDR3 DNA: TGTGCCAGCAGCTTAGGGTCAGCGGGAGTCTCCTACAATGAGCAGTTCTTC; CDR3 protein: CASSLGSAGVSYNEQFF
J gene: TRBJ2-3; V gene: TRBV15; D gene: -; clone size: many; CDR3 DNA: TGTGCCATTACAAGCCGCCCGGATACGCAGTATTTT; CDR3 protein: CAITSRPDTQYF
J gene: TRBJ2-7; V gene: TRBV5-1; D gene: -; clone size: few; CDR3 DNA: TGCGCCAGCAGCCCCTGGATAGGCTACGAGCAGTACTTC; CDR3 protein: CASSPWIGYEQYF
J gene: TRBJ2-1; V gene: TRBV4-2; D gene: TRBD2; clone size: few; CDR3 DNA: TGTGCCAGCAGCCAAGATAGCGTGGGACTAGCGGGAGCGGGCTTCTACAATGAGCAGTTCTTC; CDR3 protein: CASSQDSVGLAGAGFYNEQFF
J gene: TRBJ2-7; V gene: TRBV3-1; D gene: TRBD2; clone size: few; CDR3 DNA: TGTGCCAGCAGCCAAGATGTCCCTGCGGGAGCCGCCGAGCAGTACTTC; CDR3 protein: CASSQDVPAGAAEQYF
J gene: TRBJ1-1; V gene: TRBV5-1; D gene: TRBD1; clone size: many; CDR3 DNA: TGCGCCAGCAGACCCGGGACAGGGAATCCTGAAGCTTTCTTT; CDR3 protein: CASRPGTGNPEAFF
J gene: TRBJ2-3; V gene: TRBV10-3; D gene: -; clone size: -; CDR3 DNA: TGTGCCATCTCTGATACGGGACACTACACAGATACGCAGTATTTT; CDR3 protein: CAISDTGHYTDTQYF
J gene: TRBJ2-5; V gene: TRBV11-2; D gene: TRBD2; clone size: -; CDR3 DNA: TGTGCCAGCAGCTTACGACTAGCGGGAGGCATAGAGACCCAGTACTTC; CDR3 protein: CASSLRLAGGIETQYF
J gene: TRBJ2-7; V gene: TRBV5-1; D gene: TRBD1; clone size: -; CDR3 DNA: TGCGCCAGCAGCTATGACGGACAGGCTAGGGCTCGGGACGAGCAGTACTTC; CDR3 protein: CASSYDGQARARDEQYF
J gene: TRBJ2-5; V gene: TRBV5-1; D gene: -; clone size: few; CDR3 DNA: TGCGCCAGCAGCACGAGGGATGAGACCCAGTACTTC; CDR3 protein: CASSTRDETQYF
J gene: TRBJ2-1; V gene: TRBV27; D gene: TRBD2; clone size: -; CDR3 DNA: TGTGCCAGCACTAGACACTCGGGGGGCTCCTACAATGAGCAGTTCTTC; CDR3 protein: CASTRHSGGSYNEQFF
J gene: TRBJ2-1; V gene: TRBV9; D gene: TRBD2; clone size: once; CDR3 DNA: TGTGCCAGCAGCGCCAACCGAGTAGCGGGAAGTACCTACAATGAGCAGTTCTTC; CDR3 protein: CASSANRVAGSTYNEQFF
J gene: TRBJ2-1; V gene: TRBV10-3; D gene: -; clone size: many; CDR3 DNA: TGTGCCATCAGCTTTCGGGGGAGCTCCTACAATGAGCAGTTCTTC; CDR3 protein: CAISFRGSSYNEQFF
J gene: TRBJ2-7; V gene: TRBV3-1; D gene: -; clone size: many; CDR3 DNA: TGTGCCAGCAGCCATGGGCCCTCCCGTGGGGAAAACTACGAGCAGTACTTC; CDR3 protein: CASSHGPSRGENYEQYF
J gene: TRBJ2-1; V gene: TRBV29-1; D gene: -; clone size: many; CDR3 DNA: TGCAGCTCACAAGTGGGGGCATGGATGAATGAGCAGTTCTTC; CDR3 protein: CSSQVGAWMNEQFF
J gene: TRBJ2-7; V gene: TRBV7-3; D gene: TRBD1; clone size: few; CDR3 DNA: TGTGCCAGCAGCCCGGAGGGACAGGGCTCCTACGAGCAGTACTTC; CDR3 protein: CASSPEGQGSYEQYF
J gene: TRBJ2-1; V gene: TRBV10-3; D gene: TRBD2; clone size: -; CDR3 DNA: TGTGCCATCAGTGGGCCCCCCGCACTAGCGGAATACAATGAGCAGTTCTTC; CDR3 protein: CAISGPPALAEYNEQFF
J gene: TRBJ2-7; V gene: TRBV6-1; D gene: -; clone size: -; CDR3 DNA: TGTGCCAGCAGTGAAGCGGCGGGACAGTTCAGGGAGCAGTACTTC; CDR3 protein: CASSEAAGQFREQYF